One and the same sample provided the 10 T cell receptor beta chains below, sequenced in a study of blood T cell dynamics during melanoma immunotherapy. Measured with immunoSEQ multiplex PCR; TCRdb has only the in-frame clones, and not every one. This table has roughly 16,000 clones, approximately 80% appearing once. Sample time point: pre-treatment baseline. Source: blood, taken from a patient treated with checkpoint blockade. The source of these receptors is a human donor with melanoma.

The chain employs TRBV2 and TRBJ1-1; D unclear. The CDR3 consists of 12 residues. V dropped 6 bases and J dropped 0 bases, with 5 bases sitting between them. CDR1 SNHLY and CDR2 FYNNEI come from the germline V gene. The CDR3 region is CASRGMNTEAFF. CDR3 bases: TGTGCCAGCAGAGGAATGAACACTGAAGCTTTCTTT.

The chain recombines TRBV12-5 with TRBJ1-1; D not resolved. CDR3 length: 15 residues. Per the germline V gene, CDR1 is LGHNT and CDR2 is FRNRAP. Trimming shortened V by 0 bases and J by 4 bases, and 12 bases separated the two germline ends. The CDR3 protein is CASGLVISAGTEAFF. The CDR3 bases are TGTGCTAGTGGTTTGGTAATCAGCGCTGGCACTGAAGCTTTCTTT. Together with reference TRBV12-5 and TRBJ1-1, the CDR3 gives the full variable domain: DARVTQTPRHKVTEMGQEVTMRCQPILGHNTVFWYRQTMMQGLELLAYFRNRAPLDDSGMPKDRFSAEMPDATLATLKIQPSEPRDSAVYFCASGLVISAGTEAFFGQGTRLTVV.

V is TRBV19 and J is TRBJ2-3; TRBD2 matches at 11 bases. The CDR3 has 15 amino acids. Germline CDR1 LNHDA, CDR2 SQIVND (reference sequence). Germline trimming cut 10 bases from V and 8 bases from J; bases unmatched to any gene: 14. This CDR3 is CATSELAGEVGTQYF. In nucleotides, the CDR3 is TGTGCCACCAGTGAACTAGCGGGAGAGGTTGGTACGCAGTATTTT.

In regard to this clone: This sample includes further DNA sequences coding for the same CDR3. V is TRBV5-5 and J is TRBJ2-7; TRBD1 matches at 12 bases. CDR3 size: 15 residues. Germline V gives CDR1 SGHKS, CDR2 YYEKEE (reference sequence). V gave up 4 bases and J gave up 7 bases; unmatched junction bases: 9. This CDR3 is CASSPPGQGAREQYF. CDR3 nucleotide sequence: TGTGCCAGCAGCCCGCCGGGACAGGGGGCAAGGGAGCAGTACTTC.

This clone was counted a few times. The chain is built from TRBV7-2 and TRBJ2-3, with D unclear. This CDR3 is 11 amino acids long. The V and J ends lost 2 bases and 6 bases respectively, with 3 bases between them. Germline values: CDR1 SGHTA, CDR2 FQGNSA. The CDR3 loop is CASSLLDTQYF. CDR3 bases: TGTGCCAGCAGCTTACTCGATACGCAGTATTTT.

This clone has only a few counts. V gene TRBV19 combines with J gene TRBJ1-1, with TRBD1 as a possible D gene (5 bases). V was clipped by 4 bases and J by 10 bases, with 13 bases between them. The CDR3 runs 12 residues. Germline V gene sequence: CDR1 LNHDA, CDR2 SQIVND (reference sequence). This CDR3 is CASSTGTPGAFF. CDR3 bases: TGTGCCAGTAGTACCGGGACTCCTGGAGCTTTCTTT. The whole variable domain, filled in from reference TRBV19 and TRBJ1-1, reads DGGITQSPKYLFRKEGQNVTLSCEQNLNHDAMYWYRQDPGQGLRLIYYSQIVNDFQKGDIAEGYSVSREKKESFPLTVTSAQKNPTAFYLCASSTGTPGAFFGQGTRLTVV.

Only one count was recorded for this clone. This rearrangement joins TRBV5-1 to TRBJ2-7; 7 nucleotides agree with TRBD2. The CDR3 totals 14 residues. The J segment lost 3 bases and the V segment lost 4 bases, leaving 7 bases of the junction unmatched. The germline V gene has CDR1 SGHRS and CDR2 YFSETQ. CDR3 in amino acids: CASSPRGGSYEQYF. CDR3 DNA sequence: TGCGCCAGCAGCCCTCGGGGCGGGAGCTACGAGCAGTACTTC.

The chain combines TRBV28 with TRBJ1-2; TRBD1 is a possible D gene (6 bases). The germline CDR1 and CDR2 sequences are MDHEN and SYDVKM. V lost 7 bases and J 4 bases, leaving 13 bases between the germline ends. This CDR3 has 13 residues. In DNA form, the CDR3 reads TGTGCCAGCATAGGGGGTAATTTCTATGGCTACACCTTC. Translation gives CASIGGNFYGYTF.

This chain joins TRBV30 and TRBJ2-4, with TRBD2 matching over 11 bases. The germline V gene has CDR1 GTSNPN and CDR2 SVGIG (reference sequence). After removal of 3 bases from V and 0 bases from J, the junction contained 10 bases not matched to a gene. This CDR3 spans 18 amino acids. The CDR3 DNA is TGTGCCTGGAGCCCTGAGGGACTAGCGGTTCTAGCCAAAAACATTCAGTACTTC. This sequence encodes CAWSPEGLAVLAKNIQYF.

This sequence joins TRBV28 and TRBJ1-1, with D perhaps TRBD1 (5 bases). The CDR3 consists of 15 residues. The V and J ends lost 6 bases and 4 bases respectively, with 18 bases between them. Germline V lookup: CDR1 MDHEN, CDR2 SYDVKM. CDR3 sequence reads: CASSPRGSGFTEAFF. In nucleotides, the CDR3 is TGTGCCAGCAGCCCCCGGGGTTCAGGGTTCACTGAAGCTTTCTTT.